The sequence of this T cell receptor (beta chain) was determined in a study of PD-1 blockade in mismatch repair-deficient tumors. Study summary: All were previously treated, progressing patients with approximately 11 mismatch repair-deficient cancer types.

All patients were mismatch repair deficient, assessed by either PCR or immunohistochemistry. TCR sequencing covered a few patients who responded to pembrolizumab. With regard to this clone: Its antigen remains unidentified.

Regarding the study as a whole: Tumor-resident clones, often absent from pretreatment blood, expanded after pembrolizumab and then contracted.

TCRdb's copy holds only in-frame clones and misses some; the assay was immunoSEQ multiplex PCR. The data hold about 130,000 clones, with approximately 91% observed a single time. V lost 1 base, J lost 6 bases, and 12 bases lay in between. The CDR3 covers 15 residues. CDR1 LGHNT and CDR2 FRNRAP come from the germline V gene. V usage is TRBV12-5 and J usage is TRBJ2-2; a possible D gene is TRBD1 (5 bases). The receptor's source is an adult with mismatch repair-deficient cancer. Source: peripheral blood, taken just over 70 weeks after starting pembrolizumab. The CDR3 DNA reads TGTGCTAGTGGTTTGGGCAGCCAAGGGGCCGGGGAGCTGTTTTTT. Translated: CASGLGSQGAGELFF. Looking up the rest from reference TRBV12-5 and TRBJ2-2 gives the full variable domain: DARVTQTPRHKVTEMGQEVTMRCQPILGHNTVFWYRQTMMQGLELLAYFRNRAPLDDSGMPKDRFSAEMPDATLATLKIQPSEPRDSAVYFCASGLGSQGAGELFFGEGSRLTVL.